These 5 T cell receptor beta chains came from one sample sequenced in a study of patients and donors after allogeneic stem cell transplantation. TCRdb recomputed calls from the RT-PCR reads with MiXCR, one row per CDR3 protein. Of hundreds of thousands of distinct CDR3 sequences detected, 16% appear once; the ten largest clones hold just over 7%. Input material: blood, either unsorted or a sorted T cell fraction (not recorded which). These receptors were taken from a human donor who was either an allogeneic HSCT recipient or a stem cell or donor lymphocyte infusion donor (not recorded which). It is not recorded whose cells these are; they may come from a transplant donor.

This clonotype showed up just once. The V gene is TRBV6-4, the J gene TRBJ1-2, with 10 nucleotides matching TRBD1. The CDR3 totals 13 residues. V lost 7 bases and J lost 7; bases outside the gene matches: 6. Germline-derived CDR1 and CDR2 are MRHNA and SNTAGT. The CDR3 reads CASKGQGEGGYTF. In nucleotides, the CDR3 is TGTGCCAGCAAAGGACAGGGGGAAGGTGGCTACACCTTC.

In its sample, this clonotype was seen a few times. This chain connects TRBV6-1 to TRBJ1-1, with TRBD1 as a possible D gene (6 bases). The CDR3 sequence is 14 residues long. V dropped 6 bases and J dropped 0 bases, with 11 bases sitting between them. Germline lookup yields CDR1 MNHNS and CDR2 SASEGT. The DNA of the CDR3 is TGTGCCAGCAGGCAGGGGAGGGTGAACACTGAAGCTTTCTTT. This gives the protein CASRQGRVNTEAFF.

This clonotype was observed a few times. The genes are TRBV20-1 and TRBJ1-1; possible D gene TRBD1, 6 bases. Germline V gene lookup returns CDR1 DFQATT and CDR2 SNEGSKA (reference sequence). V was shortened by 0 bases and J by 1 base, with 12 bases between the two germline ends. The CDR3 runs 15 residues. The CDR3 region is CSARDYGGENTEAFF. The CDR3 coding sequence is TGCAGTGCTAGAGATTATGGGGGCGAGAACACTGAAGCTTTCTTT.

The chain has TRBV12-3 or TRBV12-4 and TRBJ1-2, with D uncertain. This CDR3 region has 13 residues. The V gene lost 5 bases and the J gene lost 8 bases, with 15 bases spanning the gap. DNA of the CDR3: TGTGCCAGCAGTCCTTCTGAGGCTGAAGGCTACACCTTC. Its translation: CASSPSEAEGYTF.

This chain joins TRBV27 and TRBJ2-7, with 9 positions matching TRBD2. The CDR3 runs to 12 residues. Trimming took 8 bases from V and 5 from J; bases not matched to a gene: 4. CDR1 and CDR2 (germline): MNHEY, SMNVEV (reference sequence). CDR3 residues: CASAGGLNEQYF. CDR3 sequence (DNA): TGTGCCAGCGCGGGGGGGCTGAACGAGCAGTACTTC.